This TCR beta chain was observed in a study of identical twins. About this clonotype itself: The antigen is unknown.

Study-level results: Conclusions leaned on cross-sectional statistical analysis and did not track the same donors over time. The study found that models underestimated out-of-frame TCR alpha sharing in monozygotic twins. In cord blood, abundant beta clonotypes had fewer insertions; memory showed no trend.

Unique molecular identifiers were present on the cDNA, and a universal primer site came from template switching. TCRdb used MiXCR to reprocess the 5' RACE reads, holding one entry per CDR3 protein. Counted here are nearly 900,000 distinct CDR3 sequences, 10% to 15% occurring once; the ten biggest clones make up around 1.6%. The ends were cut back, 0 bases at V and 8 bases at J, with 16 bases in the middle. The germline CDR1 and CDR2 sequences are DFQATT and SNEGSKA (reference sequence). The CDR3 covers 14 residues. These sequences were also reported in another study, on yellow fever vaccine responses in identical twins.

The chain links TRBV20-1 to TRBJ1-1; D is ambiguous. Sequenced: PBMCs. This receptor was obtained from a young woman in good health. The CDR3 DNA is TGCAGTGCTAGAGATCACATACAGTTAATCGAAGCTTTCTTT. It translates to CSARDHIQLIEAFF.